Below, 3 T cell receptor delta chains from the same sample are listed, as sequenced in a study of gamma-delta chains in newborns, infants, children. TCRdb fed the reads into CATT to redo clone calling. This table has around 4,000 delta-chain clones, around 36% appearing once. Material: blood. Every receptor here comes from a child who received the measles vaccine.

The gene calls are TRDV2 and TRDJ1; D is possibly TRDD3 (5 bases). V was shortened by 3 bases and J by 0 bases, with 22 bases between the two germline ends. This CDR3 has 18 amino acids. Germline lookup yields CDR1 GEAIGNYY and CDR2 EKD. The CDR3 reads CACDLLQRGDTYTDKLIF. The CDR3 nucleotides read TGTGCCTGTGACCTTCTACAGAGAGGGGACACGTACACCGATAAACTCATCTTT.

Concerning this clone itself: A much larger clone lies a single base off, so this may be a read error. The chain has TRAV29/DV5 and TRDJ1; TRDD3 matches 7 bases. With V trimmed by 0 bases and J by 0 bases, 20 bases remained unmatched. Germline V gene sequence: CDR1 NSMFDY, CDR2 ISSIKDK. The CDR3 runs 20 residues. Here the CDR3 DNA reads TGTGCAGCAAGCGAGAACTTCATACTTCTGGGGGCTCTGTACACCGATAAACTCATCTTT. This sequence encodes CAASENFILLGALYTDKLIF.

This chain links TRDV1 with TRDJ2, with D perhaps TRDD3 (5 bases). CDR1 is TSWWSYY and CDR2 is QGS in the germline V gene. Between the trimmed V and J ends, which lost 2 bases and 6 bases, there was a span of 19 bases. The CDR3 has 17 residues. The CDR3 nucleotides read TGTGCTCTTGGGGAATGGCGAAGGAGGGGGCGGGCAGCACAACTCTTCTTT. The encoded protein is CALGEWRRRGRAAQLFF.